This entry lists 26 T cell receptor beta chains sequenced from one sample in a study of cytomegalovirus exposure and HLA in healthy donors. Both 60 Vbeta primers and 13 Jbeta primers went into the PCR. Measured with immunoSEQ multiplex PCR; TCRdb has only the in-frame clones, and not every one. The data hold 130,000 or so clones, with approximately 74% observed a single time. The sample comprised PBMCs. These receptor sequences come from a man between 18 and 35 years old in good health and CMV-seropositive.

To note about this clone: Its ends do not fully match the called genes, so a read error is possible. The V and J genes are TRBV7-7 and TRBJ1-5; unclear D gene. CDR1 and CDR2 (germline): SSHAT, FNYEAQ (reference sequence). CDR3 size: 13 residues. The CDR3 coding sequence is TGTGCTAGCAGCTTAAATTTGGGCCAGCCCCAGCATTTT. This sequence encodes CASSLNLGQPQHF.

This clone was observed a handful of times. The chain carries TRBV5-1 and TRBJ1-2; D may be TRBD1 (6 bases). The CDR3 consists of 15 residues. The V end was cut by 4 bases, the J end by 3 bases, with 16 bases between. Germline V CDR1 and CDR2: SGHRS, YFSETQ. The CDR3: CASSNVTGRYYGYTF. The CDR3 nucleotides are TGCGCCAGCAGCAACGTGACAGGTCGCTACTATGGCTACACCTTC. The whole variable domain, filled in from reference TRBV5-1 and TRBJ1-2, reads KAGVTQTPRYLIKTRGQQVTLSCSPISGHRSVSWYQQTPGQGLQFLFEYFSETQRNKGNFPGRFSGRQFSNSRSEMNVSTLELGDSALYLCASSNVTGRYYGYTFGSGTRLTVV.

The V call is TRBV7-9, the J call TRBJ2-3; TRBD2 is a possible D gene (6 bases). Germline values: CDR1 SEHNR, CDR2 FQNEAQ (reference sequence). CDR3 length: 16 residues. The V end lost 3 bases, the J end lost 4 bases, and 17 bases lay between the germline ends. This CDR3 is CASSLTRGMGSDTQYF. The DNA of the CDR3 is TGTGCCAGCAGCTTGACTAGAGGAATGGGGTCAGATACGCAGTATTTT.

This clone was seen once. This chain connects TRBV18 to TRBJ2-1, with D possibly TRBD1 on 5 matching bases. Germline values: CDR1 KGHSH, CDR2 LQKENI. The CDR3 is 16 amino acids. The V and J ends lost 1 base and 4 bases respectively, with 14 bases between them. As DNA, the CDR3 is TGTGCCAGCTCACCACTCAGGGCCACGGAATACAATGAGCAGTTCTTC. It translates to CASSPLRATEYNEQFF.

V and J are TRBV28 and TRBJ1-1; TRBD1 agrees at 9 bases. The CDR3 runs 14 residues. V lost 4 bases to trimming and J lost 6 bases; unmatched junction nucleotides: 6. Germline V CDR1 and CDR2: MDHEN, SYDVKM. The CDR3 DNA sequence: TGTGCCAGCAGTTCGGGACAGGGAGAACCTGAAGCTTTCTTT. Amino acid sequence: CASSSGQGEPEAFF.

V and J are TRBV20-1 and TRBJ2-7, with D unresolved. Germline assignment: CDR1 DFQATT and CDR2 SNEGSKA (reference sequence). V lost 4 bases to trimming and J lost 3 bases, with 7 bases between them. The CDR3 contains 11 residues. The CDR3 DNA reads TGCAGTGCTATTAACAACTACGAGCAGTACTTC. Amino acids: CSAINNYEQYF.

V usage is TRBV7-2 and J usage is TRBJ2-2, with D possibly TRBD1 on 6 matching bases. Germline-derived CDR1 and CDR2 are SGHTA and FQGNSA. The germline V and J ends were trimmed by 5 bases and 6 bases, with 19 bases remaining between them. The CDR3 is made up of 16 amino acids. As DNA, the CDR3 is TGTGCCAGCAGCCTCCAGGGGCAGGGTTTCGCCGGGGAGCTGTTTTTT. Encoded protein: CASSLQGQGFAGELFF.

This clone appeared a single time. The CDR3 DNA sequence: TGCGCCAGCAGCTTGGGTCAGGGGAGCTCCTACGAGCAGTACTTC. Amino acid sequence: CASSLGQGSSYEQYF. This chain joins TRBV5-1 and TRBJ2-7, with D possibly being TRBD1 (6 bases). Trimming removed 0 bases from V and 0 bases from J, with 10 bases in between. The germline CDR1 and CDR2 sequences are SGHRS and YFSETQ. The CDR3 has 15 amino acids. The complete variable domain, with remaining parts taken from reference TRBV5-1 and TRBJ2-7, reads KAGVTQTPRYLIKTRGQQVTLSCSPISGHRSVSWYQQTPGQGLQFLFEYFSETQRNKGNFPGRFSGRQFSNSRSEMNVSTLELGDSALYLCASSLGQGSSYEQYFGPGTRLTVT.

Here the CDR3 reads CASSSSWDSSFGANVLTF. In DNA, the CDR3 is TGTGCCAGTAGCAGCAGCTGGGACAGCAGCTTTGGGGCCAACGTCCTGACTTTC. The chain couples TRBV19 to TRBJ2-6, with TRBD1 matching over 7 bases. CDR1 is LNHDA and CDR2 is SQIVND in the germline V gene (reference sequence). Losses at the gene ends were 6 bases for V and 3 bases for J; bases not matched to a gene: 14. The CDR3 has 18 residues.

CDR3 protein: CASSFGGTGANEKLFF. The CDR3 region has the DNA TGTGCCAGCAGTTTTGGGGGGACAGGAGCTAATGAAAAACTGTTTTTT. The chain recombines TRBV27 with TRBJ1-4, with 8 bases lining up with TRBD1. Germline CDR1 MNHEY, CDR2 SMNVEV (reference sequence). J lost 3 bases, V lost 3 bases, and 6 bases had no gene match. The CDR3 extends over 16 amino acids.

The V call is TRBV29-1, the J call TRBJ2-1; D remains unclear. CDR3 size: 12 residues. Trimming took off 3 bases at V and 12 bases at J, with 15 bases between the two ends. Germline values: CDR1 SQVTM, CDR2 ANQGSEA. The CDR3 DNA is TGCAGCGTTGAGTCTAGTAGCCTCGGGCAGTTCTTC. This encodes CSVESSSLGQFF.

V gene TRBV18 combines with J gene TRBJ1-2, with a weak D call TRBD1 (5 bases). V was cut by 5 bases and J by 1 base, with 14 bases left in between. Germline V gene lookup returns CDR1 KGHSH and CDR2 LQKENI. The CDR3 spans 15 residues. The CDR3 coding sequence is TGTGCCAGCTCAGGCGTGGGGCGAGGTAACTATGGCTACACCTTC. Amino acids: CASSGVGRGNYGYTF.

V usage is TRBV28 and J usage is TRBJ1-6; D remains ambiguous. Between the trimmed V and J ends, which lost 7 bases and 0 bases, there was a span of 10 bases. Germline V gene lookup returns CDR1 MDHEN and CDR2 SYDVKM. This CDR3 is 15 amino acids long. Here the CDR3 reads CASTPSSSYNSPLHF. CDR3 bases: TGTGCCAGCACACCGTCGAGCTCCTATAATTCACCCCTCCACTTT.

The rearrangement links TRBV5-6 to TRBJ2-5; D unclear. Trimming cost V 0 bases and J 5 bases, with 14 bases left between them. CDR1 and CDR2 (germline): SGHDT, YYEEEE. The CDR3 is 15 amino acids. CDR3 amino acids: CASSLAARSYETQYF. The CDR3, as DNA: TGTGCCAGCAGCTTGGCGGCTAGGTCGTACGAGACCCAGTACTTC.

The CDR3 protein is CASSFQVNTEAFF. The DNA for the CDR3 is TGTGCCAGCAGCTTCCAGGTGAACACTGAAGCTTTCTTT. The chain is built from TRBV11-3 and TRBJ1-1; no firm D call. This CDR3 has 13 amino acids. Per germline, CDR1 SGHNT and CDR2 YENEEA. V lost 3 bases and J 0 bases, leaving 5 bases between the germline ends.

Points on this clone: A junction end diverges from the germline sequence, so it may reflect a read error. The chain uses TRBV7-7 and TRBJ2-1; 8 bases match TRBD2. Germline V gives CDR1 SSHAT, CDR2 FNYEAQ (reference sequence). The CDR3 sequence is 14 residues long. As DNA, the CDR3 is TGTGCTAGCAGCTTAGAGAGCGGGAGAGGTGAGCAGTTCTTC. It specifies CASSLESGRGEQFF.

J is TRBJ2-2 and V is TRBV5-1, with TRBD2 matching 9 bases. V trimming: 5 bases; J trimming: 1 base; junction bases outside the gene matches: 6. Germline lookup yields CDR1 SGHRS and CDR2 YFSETQ. This CDR3 has 16 residues. The CDR3 region has the DNA TGCGCCAGCAGTTCGCTAGCGGGGAAGAACACCGGGGAGCTGTTTTTT. As protein: CASSSLAGKNTGELFF.

This clone came up a few times. This chain links TRBV19 with TRBJ2-7, with 9 bases fitting TRBD2. CDR3 length: 15 residues. V lost 6 bases and J lost 3; bases outside the gene matches: 9. Germline-derived CDR1 and CDR2 are LNHDA and SQIVND (reference sequence). The CDR3 here is CASRAAAGGLYEQYF. The DNA of the CDR3 is TGTGCCAGTAGGGCCGCCGCGGGGGGGCTCTACGAGCAGTACTTC. The complete variable domain, with remaining parts taken from reference TRBV19 and TRBJ2-7, reads DGGITQSPKYLFRKEGQNVTLSCEQNLNHDAMYWYRQDPGQGLRLIYYSQIVNDFQKGDIAEGYSVSREKKESFPLTVTSAQKNPTAFYLCASRAAAGGLYEQYFGPGTRLTVT.

The rearrangement uses TRBV4-2 and TRBJ2-2; D is perhaps TRBD2 (6 bases). This CDR3 comprises 16 residues. Germline lookup yields CDR1 LGHNA and CDR2 YNFKEQ. V gave up 1 base and J gave up 3 bases, with 12 bases separating them. CDR3 protein: CASSQGGGTHTGELFF. The CDR3 region has the DNA TGTGCCAGCAGCCAAGGGGGCGGGACTCACACCGGGGAGCTGTTTTTT.

The chain couples TRBV5-1 to TRBJ1-1; no definite D call. V was cut by 0 bases and J by 1 base, with 7 bases left in between. The germline V gene has CDR1 SGHRS and CDR2 YFSETQ. The CDR3 length is 14 residues. The CDR3 DNA sequence: TGCGCCAGCAGCTTGGAGCGGCGGAACACTGAAGCTTTCTTT. Its protein is CASSLERRNTEAFF.

The chain uses TRBV6-4 and TRBJ2-7; D not resolved. The CDR3 is 13 residues long. CDR1 and CDR2 (germline): MRHNA, SNTAGT. V was trimmed by 0 bases and J by 6 bases, leaving 9 bases between them. CDR3 bases: TGTGCCAGCAGTGACTCGATACTCTCCGAGCAGTACTTC. This codes for CASSDSILSEQYF.

The chain employs TRBV5-6 and TRBJ1-5; TRBD1 matches 8 bases. J was trimmed by 5 bases and V by 4 bases; bases with no gene match: 2. CDR1 is SGHDT and CDR2 is YYEEEE in the germline V gene. CDR3 size: 13 residues. CDR3 sequence (DNA): TGTGCCAGCAGCGTGGACAGGGATCAGCCCCAGCATTTT. Translated, it gives CASSVDRDQPQHF.

This clone was seen only once. The rearrangement uses TRBV28 and TRBJ2-7, with D possibly being TRBD1 (6 bases). The V gene's germline CDR1 is MDHEN and CDR2 SYDVKM. CDR3 length equals 14 residues. V dropped 7 bases and J dropped 3 bases, with 16 bases sitting between them. CDR3 protein: CASITGFGFYEQYF. The CDR3 DNA reads TGTGCCAGCATCACAGGGTTTGGATTCTACGAGCAGTACTTC.

This chain connects TRBV5-1 to TRBJ2-3, with D possibly being TRBD2 (5 bases). Germline CDR1 reads SGHRS; CDR2 reads YFSETQ. V dropped 5 bases and J dropped 1 base, with 11 bases sitting between them. The CDR3 length is 14 residues. The DNA for the CDR3 is TGCGCCAGCAGTGGACTCAAGGGCACAGATACGCAGTATTTT. This gives the protein CASSGLKGTDTQYF.

This rearrangement joins TRBV5-1 to TRBJ2-7, with TRBD2 identical over 9 bases. The CDR3 has 17 residues. CDR1 and CDR2 from the germline V gene are SGHRS and YFSETQ. Germline trimming cut 4 bases from V and 0 bases from J; bases unmatched to any gene: 11. CDR3 nucleotide sequence: TGCGCCAGCAGCCCCCGAGTCGGCGGGAGGGCCTCCTACGAGCAGTACTTC. Encoded protein: CASSPRVGGRASYEQYF.

V is TRBV5-4 and J is TRBJ2-7; possible D gene TRBD2, 8 bases. V was cut by 4 bases and J by 2 bases, with 19 bases left in between. This CDR3 has 16 residues. CDR1 is SGHNT, CDR2 YYREEE, per germline (reference sequence). CDR3 residues: CASSGASGRGPYEQYF. CDR3 bases: TGTGCCAGCAGCGGTGCTTCCGGGAGGGGGCCCTACGAGCAGTACTTC. The full variable domain, its missing parts supplied by reference TRBV5-4 and TRBJ2-7, is ETGVTQSPTHLIKTRGQQVTLRCSSQSGHNTVSWYQQALGQGPQFIFQYYREEENGRGNFPPRFSGLQFPNYSSELNVNALELDDSALYLCASSGASGRGPYEQYFGPGTRLTVT.